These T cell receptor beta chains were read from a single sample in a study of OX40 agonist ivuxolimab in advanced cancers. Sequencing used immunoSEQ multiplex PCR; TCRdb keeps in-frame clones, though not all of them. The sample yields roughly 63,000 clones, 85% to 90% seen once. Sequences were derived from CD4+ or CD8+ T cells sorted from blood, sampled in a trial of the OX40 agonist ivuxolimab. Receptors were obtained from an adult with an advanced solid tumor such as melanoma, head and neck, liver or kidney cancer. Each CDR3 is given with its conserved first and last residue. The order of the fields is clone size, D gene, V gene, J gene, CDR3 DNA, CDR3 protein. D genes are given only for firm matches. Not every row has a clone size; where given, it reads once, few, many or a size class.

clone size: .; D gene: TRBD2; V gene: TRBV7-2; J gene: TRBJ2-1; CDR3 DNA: TGTGCCAGCAGCACCTCGCGGGGGGGCCGGAATGAGCAGTTCTTC; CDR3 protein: CASSTSRGGRNEQFF
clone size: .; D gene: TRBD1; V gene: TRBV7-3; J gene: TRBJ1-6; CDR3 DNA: TGTGCCAGCAGCTTGACAGGGGGCCGCTATAATTCACCCCTCCACTTT; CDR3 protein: CASSLTGGRYNSPLHF
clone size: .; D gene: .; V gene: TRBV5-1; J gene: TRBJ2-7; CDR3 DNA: TGCGCCAGCAGCGGGACGGATGGCTACGAGCAGTACTTC; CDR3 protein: CASSGTDGYEQYF
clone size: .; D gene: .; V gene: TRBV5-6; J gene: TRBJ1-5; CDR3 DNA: TGTGCCAGCAGCTTGGCAGGGTCACAGCCCCAGCATTTT; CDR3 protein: CASSLAGSQPQHF
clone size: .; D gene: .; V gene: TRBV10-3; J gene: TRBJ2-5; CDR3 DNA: TGTGCCATCAGCAGGGGCCAGACCCAGTACTTC; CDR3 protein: CAISRGQTQYF
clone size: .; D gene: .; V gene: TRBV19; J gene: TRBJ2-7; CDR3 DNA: TGTGCCAGTAGTATAGATCCCCTCTACGAGCAGTACTTC; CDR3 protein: CASSIDPLYEQYF
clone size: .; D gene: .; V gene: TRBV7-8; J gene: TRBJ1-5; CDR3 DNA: TGTGCCAGCAGCTTAGCGCACAGGCAGGATCAGCCCCAGCATTTT; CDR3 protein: CASSLAHRQDQPQHF
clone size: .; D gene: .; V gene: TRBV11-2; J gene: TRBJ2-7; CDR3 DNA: TGTGCCAGCAGCTTAGGAGGTCTCGGCGAGCAGTACTTC; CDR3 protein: CASSLGGLGEQYF
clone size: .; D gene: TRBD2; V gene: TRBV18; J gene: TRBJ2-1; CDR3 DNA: TGTGCCAGCTCACCACCATGGCAGGGTGGACTAGGTCGTAATGAGCAGTTCTTC; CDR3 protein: CASSPPWQGGLGRNEQFF
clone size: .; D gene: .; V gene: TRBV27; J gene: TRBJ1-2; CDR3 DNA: TGTGCCAGCAAGAGATTAGGTGGAGGCTATGGCTACACCTTC; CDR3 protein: CASKRLGGGYGYTF
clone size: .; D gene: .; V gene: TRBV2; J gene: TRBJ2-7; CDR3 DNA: TGTGCCAGCAGGGGGTTACGGAACGAGCAGTACTTC; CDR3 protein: CASRGLRNEQYF
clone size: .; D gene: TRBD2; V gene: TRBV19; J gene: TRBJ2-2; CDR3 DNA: TGTGCCAGTACCGGGACTAGCGGTGGCACCGGGGAGCTGTTTTTT; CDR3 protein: CASTGTSGGTGELFF
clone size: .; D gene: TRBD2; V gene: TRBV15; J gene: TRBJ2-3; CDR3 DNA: TGTGCCACCAGCAGAGATGGACTAGCGGGAGTCACAGATACGCAGTATTTT; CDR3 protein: CATSRDGLAGVTDTQYF
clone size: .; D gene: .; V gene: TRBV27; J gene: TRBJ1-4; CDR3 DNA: TGTGCCAGCAGTTGGACGTCTGCTAATGAAAAACTGTTTTTT; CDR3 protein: CASSWTSANEKLFF
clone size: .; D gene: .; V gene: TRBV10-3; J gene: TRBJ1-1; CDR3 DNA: TGTGCCATCAGTGAGTCTGGGACATCGAACACTGAAGCTTTCTTT; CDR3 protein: CAISESGTSNTEAFF
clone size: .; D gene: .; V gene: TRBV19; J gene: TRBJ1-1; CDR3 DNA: TGTGCCAGTAGTAACACACCTGGGGGAGGGACTGAAGCTTTCTTT; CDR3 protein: CASSNTPGGGTEAFF
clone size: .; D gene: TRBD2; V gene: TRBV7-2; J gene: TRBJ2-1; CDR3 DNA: TGTGCCAGCAGCGCCACTAGCGGGGCCTACAATGAGCAGTTCTTC; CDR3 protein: CASSATSGAYNEQFF
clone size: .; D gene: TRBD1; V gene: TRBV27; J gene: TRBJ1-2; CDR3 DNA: TGTGCCAGCAGTGACCTCCAGGGACAGGGTCCCTATGGCTACACCTTC; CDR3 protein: CASSDLQGQGPYGYTF
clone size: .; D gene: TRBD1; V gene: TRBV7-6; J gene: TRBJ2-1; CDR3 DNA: TGTGCCAGCAGCACGCCGGGACAGGGTTTCGGTGAGCAGTTCTTC; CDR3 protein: CASSTPGQGFGEQFF
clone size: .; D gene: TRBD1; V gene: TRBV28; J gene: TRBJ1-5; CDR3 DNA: TGTGCCACCAGGGGGGATCAGCCCCAGCATTTT; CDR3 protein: CATRGDQPQHF
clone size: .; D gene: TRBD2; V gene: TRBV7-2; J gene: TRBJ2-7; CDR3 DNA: TGTGCCAGCAGCTTAGATTTGGGACTAGCGGGAGGGCCAAACGAGCAGTACTTC; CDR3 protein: CASSLDLGLAGGPNEQYF
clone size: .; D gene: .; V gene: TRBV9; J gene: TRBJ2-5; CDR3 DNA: TGTGCCAGCAGCGAACAGGGCTTCCAAGAGACCCAGTACTTC; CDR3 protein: CASSEQGFQETQYF
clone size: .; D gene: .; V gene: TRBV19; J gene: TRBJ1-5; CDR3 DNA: TGTGCCAGTAGTATTTTCGCGGGTAAGCCCCAGCATTTT; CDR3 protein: CASSIFAGKPQHF
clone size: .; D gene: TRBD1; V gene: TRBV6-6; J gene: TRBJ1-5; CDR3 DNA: TGTGCCAGCACCGCAGGGGGGGGCCGGCCCCAGCATTTT; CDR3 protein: CASTAGGGRPQHF
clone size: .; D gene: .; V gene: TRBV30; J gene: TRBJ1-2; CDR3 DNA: TGTGCCTGGCTCGCCGGGACAATCGACACTTCCTTC; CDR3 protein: CAWLAGTIDTSF
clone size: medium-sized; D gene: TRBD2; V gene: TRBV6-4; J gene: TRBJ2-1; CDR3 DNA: TGTGCCAGCAGTGAACGCGGGGGGGTGTCTGAGCAGTTCTTC; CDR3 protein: CASSERGGVSEQFF
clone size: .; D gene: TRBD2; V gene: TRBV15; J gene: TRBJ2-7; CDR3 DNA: TGTGCCACCAGCAGGGGAGGGACGGTGAGTGAGCAGTACTTC; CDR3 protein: CATSRGGTVSEQYF
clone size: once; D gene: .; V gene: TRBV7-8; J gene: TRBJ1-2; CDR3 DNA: TGTGCCAGCAGCCCCTACCCGGAAGGGGCGCGAAATGGCTACACCTTC; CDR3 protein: CASSPYPEGARNGYTF
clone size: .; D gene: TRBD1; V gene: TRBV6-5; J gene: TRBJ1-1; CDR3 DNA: TGTGCCAGCAGTTACCCGACAGGGGAGGGGGAAGCTTTCTTT; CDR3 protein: CASSYPTGEGEAFF
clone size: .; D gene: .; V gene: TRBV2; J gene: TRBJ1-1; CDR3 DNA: TGTGCCAGCAGCGGCATGCGAACTGCCACCCGGGTTAGAGCTTTCTTT; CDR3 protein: CASSGMRTATRVRAFF
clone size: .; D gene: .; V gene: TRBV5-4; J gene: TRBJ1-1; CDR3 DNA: TGTGCCAGCAGCTTAACCTCCGGGATGGGCACTGAAGCTTTCTTT; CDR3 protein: CASSLTSGMGTEAFF
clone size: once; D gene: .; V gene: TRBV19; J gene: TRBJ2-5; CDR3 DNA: TGTGCCAGTAGTCTCGACATAGAAGAGACCCAGTACTTC; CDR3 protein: CASSLDIEETQYF
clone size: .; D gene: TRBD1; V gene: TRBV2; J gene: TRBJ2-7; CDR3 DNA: TGTGCCAGCACCGGGGACAGGGGGGCCTACGAGCAGTACTTC; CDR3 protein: CASTGDRGAYEQYF
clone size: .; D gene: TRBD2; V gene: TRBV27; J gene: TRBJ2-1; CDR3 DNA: TGTGCCAGCAGTTTAAAAGCGGGGGGCGGGAATGAGCAGTTCTTC; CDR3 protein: CASSLKAGGGNEQFF
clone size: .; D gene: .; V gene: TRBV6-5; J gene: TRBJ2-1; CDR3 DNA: TGTGCCAGCAGTTACAGGTCAGACTACAATGAGCAGTTCTTC; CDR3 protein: CASSYRSDYNEQFF
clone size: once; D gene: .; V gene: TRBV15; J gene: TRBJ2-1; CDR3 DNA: TGTGCCACCAGCGGGGCTGGGGCGGGCGATGAGCAGTTCTTC; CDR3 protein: CATSGAGAGDEQFF
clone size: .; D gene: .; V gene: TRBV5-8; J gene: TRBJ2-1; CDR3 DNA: TGTGCCAGCAGCCGGTCTTTTAGTGAGCAGTTCTTC; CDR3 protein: CASSRSFSEQFF
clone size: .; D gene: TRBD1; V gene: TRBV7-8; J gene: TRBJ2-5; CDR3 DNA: TGTGCCAGCAGCTTAGCCAGCACAGGGGCGGCCGACTTC; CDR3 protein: CASSLASTGAADF
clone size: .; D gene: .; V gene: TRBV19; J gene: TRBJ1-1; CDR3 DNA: TGTGCCAGTAGCTCAGATTGGTCAGGGGTTTGGACTGAAGCTTTCTTT; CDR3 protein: CASSSDWSGVWTEAFF
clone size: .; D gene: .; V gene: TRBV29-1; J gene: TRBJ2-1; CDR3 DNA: TGCAGCGCAGGGGACAATGAGCAGTTCTTC; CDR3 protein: CSAGDNEQFF
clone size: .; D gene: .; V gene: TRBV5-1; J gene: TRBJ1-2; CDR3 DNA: TGCGCCAGCAGCCAACAGGGCGCCTATGGCTACACCTTC; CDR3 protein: CASSQQGAYGYTF
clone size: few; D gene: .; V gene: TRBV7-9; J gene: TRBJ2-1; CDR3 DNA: TGTGCCAGCAGCCCGGGGCCTAACCTGTACAATGAGCAGTTCTTC; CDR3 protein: CASSPGPNLYNEQFF
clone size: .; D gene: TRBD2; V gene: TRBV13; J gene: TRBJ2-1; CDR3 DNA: TGTGCCAGCACCACAAGCGGGACCTTCTTGAATGAGCAGTTCTTC; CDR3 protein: CASTTSGTFLNEQFF
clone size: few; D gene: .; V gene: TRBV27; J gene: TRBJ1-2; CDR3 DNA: TGTGCCAGCAGTTCGGGAGGGGGTAGGCTTGGCTACACCTTC; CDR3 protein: CASSSGGGRLGYTF
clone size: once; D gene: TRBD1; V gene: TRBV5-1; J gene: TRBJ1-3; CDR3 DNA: TGCGCCAGCAGCTTTTACCAGGGGGCGGACACCATATATTTT; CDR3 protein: CASSFYQGADTIYF
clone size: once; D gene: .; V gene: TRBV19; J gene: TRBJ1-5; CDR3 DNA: TGTGCCAGTAACCTTACCCCCCTCCTTAATCAGCCCCAGCATTTT; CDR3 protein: CASNLTPLLNQPQHF
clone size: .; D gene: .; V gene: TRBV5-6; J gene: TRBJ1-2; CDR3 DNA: TGTGCCAGCAGCTTGAGAAGGACAGCCTTCGATGGCTACACCTTC; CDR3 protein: CASSLRRTAFDGYTF
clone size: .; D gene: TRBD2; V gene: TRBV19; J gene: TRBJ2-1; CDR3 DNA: TGTGCCAGTAGTATGGGACTAGCGGATACGGTCTTC; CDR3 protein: CASSMGLADTVF
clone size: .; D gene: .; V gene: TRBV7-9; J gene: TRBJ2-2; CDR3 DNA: TGTGCCAGCAGCTATCCCGGGGGGAACACCGGGGAGCTGTTTTTT; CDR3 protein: CASSYPGGNTGELFF
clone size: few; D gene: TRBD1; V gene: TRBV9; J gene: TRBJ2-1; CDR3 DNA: TGTGCCAGCAGCGTAGAGGGACAGGCGTACAATGAGCAGTTCTTC; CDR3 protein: CASSVEGQAYNEQFF
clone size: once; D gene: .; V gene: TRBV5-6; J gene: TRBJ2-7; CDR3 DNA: TGTGCCAGCAGCCCAGGACGCGGGCCCTACGAGCAGTACTTC; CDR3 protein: CASSPGRGPYEQYF
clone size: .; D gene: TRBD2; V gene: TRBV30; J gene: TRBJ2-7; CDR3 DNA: TGTGCCTGGCACCATCCCGGGACTAGCGGGAATCCCTACGAGCAGTACTTC; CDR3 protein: CAWHHPGTSGNPYEQYF
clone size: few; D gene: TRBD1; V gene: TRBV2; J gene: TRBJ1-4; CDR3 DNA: TGTGCCAGCAGAGCGACCCCCACGGGGACAGCTAATGAAAAACTGTTTTTT; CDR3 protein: CASRATPTGTANEKLFF
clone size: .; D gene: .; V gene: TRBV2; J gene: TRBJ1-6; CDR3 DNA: TGTGCCAGCATTTCCAGACGGGAAACCCTCCACTTT; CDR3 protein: CASISRRETLHF
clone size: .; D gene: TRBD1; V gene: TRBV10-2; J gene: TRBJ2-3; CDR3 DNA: TGCGCCAGCAGTGGGACAGGGAGCACAGATACGCAGTATTTT; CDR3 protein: CASSGTGSTDTQYF